The clone carrying this T cell receptor beta chain has more than one count but fewer than ten. Its antigen remains unknown. The trim removed 0 bases at V and 2 bases at J, leaving 4 bases unmatched. Germline CDR1 LGHNA, CDR2 YNFKEQ. The CDR3 totals 16 residues. The data belong to a study of T cell responses to AZD1222 COVID-19 vaccine. Findings of the study overall: The sample set comprised mostly white British donors with more females, and clonal diversity was possibly underestimated. Only a handful of people who got AZD1222 tested seropositive at baseline. Reports indicate that nearly half of spike-specific TCRs are directed at unmutated variant regions. The study found vaccine-associated CD4 TCRs spanning spike, dominant at 160-218 and 743-854.

The repertoire was sequenced with immunoSEQ multiplex PCR; TCRdb's copy has only in-frame clones and lacks some. Seen here are about 150,000 clones, 88% observed once, and the top ten hold approximately 2.1%. This TCR was recovered from an adult in good health. The rearrangement links TRBV4-2 to TRBJ1-3; TRBD1 agrees at 7 bases. Sequenced material: peripheral blood, taken on day 0 of AZD1222 vaccination. CDR3 protein: CASSQDLRGTGNTIYF. For the CDR3, the DNA is TGTGCCAGCAGCCAAGATCTCAGGGGGACTGGAAACACCATATATTTT.